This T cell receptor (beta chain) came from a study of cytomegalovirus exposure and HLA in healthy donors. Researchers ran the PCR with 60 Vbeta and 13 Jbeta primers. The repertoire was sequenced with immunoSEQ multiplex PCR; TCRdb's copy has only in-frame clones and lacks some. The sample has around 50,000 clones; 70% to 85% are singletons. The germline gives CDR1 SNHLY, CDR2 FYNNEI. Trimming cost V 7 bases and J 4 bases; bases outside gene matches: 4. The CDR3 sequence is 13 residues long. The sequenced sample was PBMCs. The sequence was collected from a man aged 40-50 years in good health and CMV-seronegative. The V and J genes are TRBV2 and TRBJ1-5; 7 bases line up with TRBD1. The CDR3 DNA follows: TGTGCCAGCACCGGGACAGTAAATCAGCCCCAGCATTTT. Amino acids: CASTGTVNQPQHF.